The 12 T cell receptor beta chains listed next were all sequenced from one sample in a study of molecular identifiers for immune sequencing clone quantification. In TCRdb, the PCR reads were re-called with MiXCR into one record per CDR3 protein. There are about 640,000 distinct CDR3 sequences in the sample; 20% occur only once, and roughly 0.83% lies in the top ten. Sequencing was done on a sample of naive CD8+ T cells from blood, with Jurkat cell RNA spiked in. As to subset: FACS-sorted CD8+CD4-CCR7+CD45RA+ naive T cells. Receptors were obtained from a human donor in good health. Some libraries in this study had Jurkat cell RNA spiked in.

This clonotype has ten or more counts. The rearrangement joins TRBV14 to TRBJ2-7, with a possible D match to TRBD1 (5 bases). V was pared by 5 bases and J by 3 bases, with 17 bases between. This CDR3 spans 15 amino acids. The germline gives CDR1 SGHDN, CDR2 FVKESK. CDR3 nucleotide sequence: TGTGCCAGCAGCGAAAGGGGTGCTCCATACTACGAGCAGTACTTC. Its translation is CASSERGAPYYEQYF.

This clonotype was counted ten times or more. The chain has TRBV13 and TRBJ2-7; perhaps D is TRBD1 or TRBD2 (5 bases each). The CDR3 spans 15 residues. Trimming removed 0 bases at V and 3 bases at J, with 12 bases between. CDR1 is PRHDT, CDR2 FYEKMQ, per germline (reference sequence). The CDR3 nucleotides read TGTGCCAGCAGCTTAGGCCGGGACCCATTCTACGAGCAGTACTTC. This sequence encodes CASSLGRDPFYEQYF.

The table lists this clonotype with a few counts. This may come from a read error, since a much larger clone is one base off. As DNA, the CDR3 is TGTGCCAGCAGCCCCGGGACTAGCAACGAGCAGCACTTC. Its translation is CASSPGTSNEQHF. V usage is TRBV7-9 and J usage is TRBJ2-7; 9 bases align to TRBD2. The CDR3 is 13 residues long. Looked up from germline, CDR1 is SEHNR and CDR2 is FQNEAQ (reference sequence).

In this sample, this clonotype turned up a few times. This chain connects TRBV7-9 to TRBJ1-4, with 9 bases lining up with TRBD1. The CDR3 contains 18 residues. Germline V gene sequence: CDR1 SEHNR, CDR2 FQNEAQ (reference sequence). V lost 3 bases to trimming and J lost 4 bases; unmatched junction nucleotides: 12. The CDR3 region is CASSFAPGQGPGNEKLFF. CDR3 nucleotide sequence: TGTGCCAGCAGCTTTGCCCCGGGACAGGGACCGGGTAATGAAAAACTGTTTTTT.

This clonotype was seen only a few times. The CDR3 DNA reads TGTGCCAGCAGCCGGGTCCCGGGGAACTCCTACGAGCAGTACTTC. It specifies CASSRVPGNSYEQYF. The J gene is TRBJ2-7, the V gene TRBV7-9, with D possibly matching TRBD2 (5 bases). The CDR3 is made up of 15 amino acids. Germline V CDR1 and CDR2: SEHNR, FQNEAQ (reference sequence). The V end lost 5 bases, the J end lost 0 bases, and 14 bases lay between the germline ends.

This clonotype was found many times. This chain's CDR3 is CASSVGQPQHF. In DNA form, the CDR3 reads TGTGCCAGCAGCGTCGGTCAGCCCCAGCATTTT. The chain has TRBV5-8 and TRBJ1-5, with D hard to call. V was shortened by 4 bases and J by 6 bases, with 5 bases between the two germline ends. This CDR3 is built from 11 residues. CDR1 is SGHTS, CDR2 YDEGEE, per germline.

This clonotype was counted ten times or more. The chain uses TRBV7-9 and TRBJ2-7; D possibly corresponds to TRBD2 (6 bases). Between the trimmed V and J ends, which lost 1 base and 6 bases, there was a span of 10 bases. The CDR3 is 13 amino acids. Germline-derived CDR1 and CDR2 are SEHNR and FQNEAQ (reference sequence). CDR3 loop: CASSLGLDGEQYF. CDR3 DNA sequence: TGTGCCAGCAGCTTAGGACTAGACGGCGAGCAGTACTTC.

This clonotype was seen many times. The chain employs TRBV7-9 and TRBJ2-3; 8 bases line up with TRBD1. V lost 5 bases to trimming and J lost 4 bases; unmatched junction nucleotides: 5. In germline, CDR1 is SEHNR, CDR2 FQNEAQ (reference sequence). This CDR3 region has 14 residues. This CDR3 reads CASSTGQGSDTQYF. The CDR3 DNA reads TGTGCCAGCAGCACCGGACAGGGATCAGATACGCAGTATTTT. Full variable domain (rest looked up from reference TRBV7-9 and TRBJ2-3): DTGVSQNPRHKITKRGQNVTFRCDPISEHNRLYWYRQTLGQGPEFLTYFQNEAQLEKSRLLSDRFSAERPKGSFSTLEIQRTEQGDSAMYLCASSTGQGSDTQYFGPGTRLTVL.

This chain links TRBV10-1 with TRBJ2-3, with 10 bases that match TRBD2. CDR1 is WNHNN, CDR2 SYGVQD, per germline (reference sequence). CDR3 length: 15 residues. V lost 4 bases to trimming and J lost 4 bases; unmatched junction nucleotides: 5. In DNA, the CDR3 is TGCGCCAGCAGTGCCATAGCGGGGGGAGCAGATACGCAGTATTTT. It yields the protein CASSAIAGGADTQYF.

This clonotype was found many times. The V call is TRBV6-5, the J call TRBJ2-7, with 7 bases fitting TRBD2. CDR3 length equals 16 residues. CDR1 and CDR2 (germline): MNHEY, SVGAGI. V lost 0 bases, J lost 5 bases, and 10 bases stayed unmatched. In DNA, the CDR3 is TGTGCCAGCAGTTACTCTGGTTTGGCGGGAGTAGACGAGCAGTACTTC. Translating gives CASSYSGLAGVDEQYF.

The V and J genes are TRBV27 and TRBJ2-7; the match to TRBD2 covers 8 bases. With 6 bases clipped from V and 0 bases from J, the junction kept 4 bases outside the gene matches. The CDR3 contains 14 residues. Germline CDR1 is MNHEY and CDR2 is SMNVEV (reference sequence). The CDR3 here is CASRYSGASYEQYF. CDR3 sequence (DNA): TGTGCCAGCAGATATAGCGGGGCCTCCTACGAGCAGTACTTC.

This rearrangement joins TRBV4-1 to TRBJ2-1; 11 bases agree with TRBD2. Germline loops: CDR1 MGHRA, CDR2 YSYEKL. The CDR3 consists of 17 residues. Unmatched junction bases numbered 5, after V lost 0 bases and J lost 4 bases. Here the CDR3 reads CASSQEPGLADYNEQFF. The DNA for the CDR3 is TGCGCCAGCAGCCAAGAACCGGGACTAGCGGATTACAATGAGCAGTTCTTC.